Following are 10 T cell receptor beta chains from one sample sequenced in a study of molecular identifiers for immune sequencing clone quantification. One entry per CDR3 protein results from TCRdb running MiXCR on the PCR reads. The repertoire consists of about 100,000 distinct CDR3 sequences, with 36% occurring once and the leading ten covering under 5.5%. The source material was naive CD8+ T cells from blood, with Jurkat cell RNA spiked in. Subset indicated: FACS-sorted CD8+CD4-CCR7+CD45RA+ naive T cells. All receptors derive from a human donor in good health. Some libraries in this study had Jurkat cell RNA spiked in.

Remarks on this clonotype: No conserved phenylalanine or tryptophan is present at the end of the CDR3, so a read error is the likely explanation. The chain links TRBV7-9 to TRBJ1-1; D uncertain. The CDR3 covers 13 residues. The germline V gene has CDR1 SEHNR and CDR2 FQNEAQ (reference sequence). V lost 7 bases and J lost 0, with 9 bases in between. This CDR3 is CASKVGVNTEAFL. DNA of the CDR3: TGTGCCAGCAAGGTCGGAGTGAACACTGAAGCTTTCCTT.

Comments on this clonotype: Its ends do not fully match the called genes, so a read error is possible. The rearrangement joins TRBV4-3 to TRBJ2-3; TRBD1 agrees at 7 bases. The CDR3 has 16 amino acids. CDR1 and CDR2 (germline): LGHNA, YSLEER. For the CDR3, the DNA is TGCGCCAGCAGCCAAGATTTGGGGACAGACCCAGATACGCAGTACTTT. As protein: CASSQDLGTDPDTQYF.

This clonotype occurred a few times. The junction differs from germline at one of its ends, possibly a read error. The J gene is TRBJ2-6, the V gene TRBV5-3, with no clear D. TRBV5-3 is placed among ORFs of uncertain function. The CDR3 covers 16 residues. CDR3 nucleotides: TGTGCCAGCAGCTTGGGCGACGGCTCTGGGGCCAACGTCCTGACTTTC. This translates into CASSLGDGSGANVLTF.

The chain employs TRBV11-2 and TRBJ1-1, with 11 bases that match TRBD1. V was clipped by 4 bases and J by 7 bases; unmatched bases: 2. The CDR3 extends over 13 amino acids. Germline V gives CDR1 SGHAT, CDR2 FQNNGV. CDR3 DNA sequence: TGTGCCAGCAGCTCCGGGACAGGGGGTGAAGCTTTCTTT. Encoded protein: CASSSGTGGEAFF.

This sequence joins TRBV4-1 and TRBJ2-7; perhaps TRBD2 as D (7 bases). The V end lost 1 base, the J end lost 11 bases, and 15 bases lay between the germline ends. The CDR3 loop spans 13 amino acids. From germline, CDR1 is MGHRA and CDR2 YSYEKL. The CDR3 sequence: CASSQVTGRVEYF. CDR3 DNA: TGCGCCAGCAGCCAAGTCACAGGGAGGGTGGAGTACTTC.

This clonotype was counted at least ten times. This sequence joins TRBV7-9 and TRBJ1-1; no reliable D call. The germline V gene has CDR1 SEHNR and CDR2 FQNEAQ (reference sequence). The CDR3 extends over 11 amino acids. V lost 3 bases and J lost 11, with 10 bases in between. The CDR3 region has the DNA TGTGCCAGCAGCTTGTCTCAGCGCGCTTTCTTT. Its protein product is CASSLSQRAFF.

As for this clonotype: With a much larger clone just one base away, this may be a read error. V gene TRBV20-1 combines with J gene TRBJ2-7; D unclear. This CDR3 is 15 amino acids long. From germline, CDR1 is DFQATT and CDR2 SNEGSKA (reference sequence). CDR3 DNA: TGCAGTGCTGGAGATTTAGCCCAGGTACAGTACGAGCAGTACTTC. Translation gives CSAGDLAQVQYEQYF.

The V gene is TRBV7-2, the J gene TRBJ2-5; 7 bases agree with TRBD2. V gave up 8 bases and J gave up 0 bases; unmatched junction bases: 15. The CDR3 sequence is 17 residues long. In germline, CDR1 is SGHTA, CDR2 FQGNSA. The CDR3 protein is CASPPRRGSGNQETQYF. As DNA, the CDR3 is TGTGCCAGCCCCCCCCGTCGCGGGAGCGGGAACCAAGAGACCCAGTACTTC.

Concerning this clonotype itself: A much larger clone differs by one base, so this may be a read error. Lacking the conserved final phenylalanine or tryptophan, this CDR3 likely reflects a read error. CDR3 nucleotides: TGTGCCAGCAGCTTAATATTGACTAGCACAGATACGCAGTATTCT. This encodes CASSLILTSTDTQYS. V is TRBV11-2 and J is TRBJ2-3; D remains ambiguous. Germline V CDR1 and CDR2: SGHAT, FQNNGV. This CDR3 has 15 residues. The ends were cut back, 2 bases at V and 0 bases at J, with 9 bases in the middle.

The chain has TRBV4-3 and TRBJ2-2; TRBD2 matches at 7 bases. This CDR3 has 17 amino acids. Germline CDR1 LGHNA, CDR2 YSLEER. V lost 0 bases to trimming and J lost 3 bases; unmatched junction nucleotides: 7. Here the CDR3 DNA reads TGCGCCAGCAGCCAAGAGCCTAGCGGCCTGCACACCGGGGAGCTGTTTTTT. Translated, it gives CASSQEPSGLHTGELFF.